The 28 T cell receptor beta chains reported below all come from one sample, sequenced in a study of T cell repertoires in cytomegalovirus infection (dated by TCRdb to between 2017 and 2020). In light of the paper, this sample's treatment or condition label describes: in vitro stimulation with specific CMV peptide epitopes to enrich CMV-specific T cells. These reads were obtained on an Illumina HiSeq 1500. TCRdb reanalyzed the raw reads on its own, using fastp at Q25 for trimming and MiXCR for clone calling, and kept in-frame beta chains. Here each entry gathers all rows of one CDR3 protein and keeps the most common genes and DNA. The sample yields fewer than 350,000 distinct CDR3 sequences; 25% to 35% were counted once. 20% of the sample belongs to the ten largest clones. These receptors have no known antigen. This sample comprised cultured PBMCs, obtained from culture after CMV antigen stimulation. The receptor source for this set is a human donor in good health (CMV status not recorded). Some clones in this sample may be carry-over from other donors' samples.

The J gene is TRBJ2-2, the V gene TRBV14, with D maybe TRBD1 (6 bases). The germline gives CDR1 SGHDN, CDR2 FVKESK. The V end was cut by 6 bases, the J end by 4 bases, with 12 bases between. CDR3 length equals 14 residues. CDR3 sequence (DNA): TGTGCCAGCAGTAGGGGACATCTCACCGGGGAGCTGTTTTTT. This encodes CASSRGHLTGELFF.

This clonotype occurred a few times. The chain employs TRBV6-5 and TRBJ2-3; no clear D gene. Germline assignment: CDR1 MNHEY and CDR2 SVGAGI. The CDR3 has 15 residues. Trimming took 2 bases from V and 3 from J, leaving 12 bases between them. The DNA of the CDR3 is TGTGCCAGCAGTTACGCTCGGATGGGAACAGATACGCAGTATTTT. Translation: CASSYARMGTDTQYF.

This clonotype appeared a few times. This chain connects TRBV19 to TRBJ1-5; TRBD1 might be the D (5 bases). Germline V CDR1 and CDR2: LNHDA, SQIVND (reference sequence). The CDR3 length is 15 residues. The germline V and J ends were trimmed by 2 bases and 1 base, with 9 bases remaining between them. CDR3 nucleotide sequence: TGTGCCAGTAGTATAAACAGGCGAAGCAATCAGCCCCAGCATTTT. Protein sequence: CASSINRRSNQPQHF.

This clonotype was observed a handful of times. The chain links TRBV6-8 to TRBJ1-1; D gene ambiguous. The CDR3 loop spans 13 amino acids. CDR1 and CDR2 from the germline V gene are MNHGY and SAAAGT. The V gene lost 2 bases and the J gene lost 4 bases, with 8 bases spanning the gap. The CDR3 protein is CASSYGQLTEAFF. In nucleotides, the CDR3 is TGTGCCAGCAGTTACGGGCAACTCACTGAAGCTTTCTTT.

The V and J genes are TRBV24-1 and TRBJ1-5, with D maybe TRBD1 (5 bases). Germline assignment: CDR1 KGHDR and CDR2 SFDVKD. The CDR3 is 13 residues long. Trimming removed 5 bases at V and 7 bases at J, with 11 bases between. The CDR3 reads CATSGARGQPQHF. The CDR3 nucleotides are TGTGCCACCAGTGGTGCAAGGGGACAGCCCCAGCATTTT.

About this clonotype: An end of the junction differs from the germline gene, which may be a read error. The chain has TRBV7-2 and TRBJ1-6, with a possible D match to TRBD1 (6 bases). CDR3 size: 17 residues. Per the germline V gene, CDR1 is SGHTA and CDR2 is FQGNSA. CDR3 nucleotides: TGTGCCAGCGGCTTAGGAGCGGGGGACACCTTTAATTCACCCCTTCACTTT. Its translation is CASGLGAGDTFNSPLHF.

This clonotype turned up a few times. The CDR3 DNA is TGTGCCAGCAGCCGACAAGGACAGGGGCAAGAGACCCAGTACTTC. Translating gives CASSRQGQGQETQYF. This chain connects TRBV7-6 to TRBJ2-5; 9 nucleotides align to TRBD1. CDR1 and CDR2 (germline): SGHVS, FNYEAQ. The CDR3 length is 15 residues. The V and J ends lost 5 bases and 2 bases, in that order; junction bases with no gene match: 6.

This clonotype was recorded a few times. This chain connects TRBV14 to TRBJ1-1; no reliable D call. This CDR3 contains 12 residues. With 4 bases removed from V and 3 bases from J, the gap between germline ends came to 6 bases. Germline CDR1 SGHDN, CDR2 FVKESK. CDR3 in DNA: TGTGCCAGCAGCCCCCAGGACACTGAAGCTTTCTTT. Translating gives CASSPQDTEAFF.

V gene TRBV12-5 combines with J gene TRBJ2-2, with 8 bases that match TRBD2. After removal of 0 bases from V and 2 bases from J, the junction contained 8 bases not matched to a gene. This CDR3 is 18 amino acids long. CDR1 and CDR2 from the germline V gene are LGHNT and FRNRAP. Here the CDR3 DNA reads TGTGCTAGTGGTTTGGTACGAGGAGCGGGGGCAAACACCGGGGAGCTGTTTTTT. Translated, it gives CASGLVRGAGANTGELFF.

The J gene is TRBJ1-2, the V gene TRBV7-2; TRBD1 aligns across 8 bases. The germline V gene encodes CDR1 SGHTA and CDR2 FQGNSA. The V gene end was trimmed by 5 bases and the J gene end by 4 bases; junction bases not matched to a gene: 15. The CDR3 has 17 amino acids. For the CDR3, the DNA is TGTGCCAGCAGCCCAGGACAGGGCCCCACCTCGGGCTATGGCTACACCTTC. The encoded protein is CASSPGQGPTSGYGYTF. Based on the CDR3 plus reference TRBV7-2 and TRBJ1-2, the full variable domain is GAGVSQSPSNKVTEKGKDVELRCDPISGHTALYWYRQSLGQGLEFLIYFQGNSAPDKSGLPSDRFSAERTGGSVSTLTIQRTQQEDSAVYLCASSPGQGPTSGYGYTFGSGTRLTVV.

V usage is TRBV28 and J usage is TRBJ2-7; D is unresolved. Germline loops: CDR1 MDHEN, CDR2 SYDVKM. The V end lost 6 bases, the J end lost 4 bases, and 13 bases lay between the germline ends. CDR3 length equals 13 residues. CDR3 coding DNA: TGTGCCAGCAGCCCCGGGTTTGGGTACGAGCAGTACTTC. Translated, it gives CASSPGFGYEQYF.

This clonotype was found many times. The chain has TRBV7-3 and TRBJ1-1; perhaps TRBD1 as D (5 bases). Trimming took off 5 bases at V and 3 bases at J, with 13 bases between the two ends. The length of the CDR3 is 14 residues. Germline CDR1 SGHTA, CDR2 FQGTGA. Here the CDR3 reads CASSRGGYDTEAFF. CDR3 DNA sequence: TGTGCCAGCAGCCGTGGGGGGTACGACACTGAAGCTTTCTTT. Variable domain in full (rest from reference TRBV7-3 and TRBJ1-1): GAGVSQTPSNKVTEKGKYVELRCDPISGHTALYWYRQSLGQGPEFLIYFQGTGAADDSGLPNDRFFAVRPEGSVSTLKIQRTERGDSAVYLCASSRGGYDTEAFFGQGTRLTVV.

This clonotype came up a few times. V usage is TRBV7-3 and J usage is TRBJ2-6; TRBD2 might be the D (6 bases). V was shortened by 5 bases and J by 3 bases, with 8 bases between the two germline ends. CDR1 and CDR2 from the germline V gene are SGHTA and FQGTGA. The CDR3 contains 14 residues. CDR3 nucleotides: TGTGCCAGCAGCGCCGGGGGTGGGGCCAACGTCCTGACTTTC. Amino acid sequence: CASSAGGGANVLTF.

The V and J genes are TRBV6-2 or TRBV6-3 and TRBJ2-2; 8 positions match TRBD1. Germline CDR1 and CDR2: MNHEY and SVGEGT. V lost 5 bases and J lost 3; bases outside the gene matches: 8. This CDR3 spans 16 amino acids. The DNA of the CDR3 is TGTGCCAGCAGTCAACAGGGGGGCAGGCACACCGGGGAGCTGTTTTTT. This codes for CASSQQGGRHTGELFF.

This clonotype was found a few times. CDR3: CASSLQYEQYF. The CDR3 region has the DNA TGTGCCAGCAGTTTACAGTACGAGCAGTACTTC. The rearrangement joins TRBV12-3 or TRBV12-4 to TRBJ2-7; D is uncertain. The V gene lost 2 bases and the J gene lost 4 bases, with 3 bases spanning the gap. The CDR3 is 11 residues long.

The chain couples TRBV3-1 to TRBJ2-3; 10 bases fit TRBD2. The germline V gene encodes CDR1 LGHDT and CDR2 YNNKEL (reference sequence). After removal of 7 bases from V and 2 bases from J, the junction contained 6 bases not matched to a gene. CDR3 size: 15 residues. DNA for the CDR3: TGTGCCAGCACTATAGGACTAGCGGTCACAGATACGCAGTATTTT. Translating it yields CASTIGLAVTDTQYF.

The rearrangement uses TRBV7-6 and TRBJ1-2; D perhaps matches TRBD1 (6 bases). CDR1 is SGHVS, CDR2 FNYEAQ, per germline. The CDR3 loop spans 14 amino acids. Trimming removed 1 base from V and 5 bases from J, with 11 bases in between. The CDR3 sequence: CASSLVGGRYGYTF. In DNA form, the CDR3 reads TGTGCCAGCAGCTTAGTCGGGGGGCGTTATGGCTACACCTTC.

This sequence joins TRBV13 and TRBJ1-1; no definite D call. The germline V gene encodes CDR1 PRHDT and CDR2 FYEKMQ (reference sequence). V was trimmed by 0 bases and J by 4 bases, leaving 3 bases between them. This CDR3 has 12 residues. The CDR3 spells CASSLGFTEAFF. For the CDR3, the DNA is TGTGCCAGCAGCTTAGGTTTCACTGAAGCTTTCTTT. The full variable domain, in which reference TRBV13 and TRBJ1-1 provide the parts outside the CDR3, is AAGVIQSPRHLIKEKRETATLKCYPIPRHDTVYWYQQGPGQDPQFLISFYEKMQSDKGSIPDRFSAQQFSDYHSELNMSSLELGDSALYFCASSLGFTEAFFGQGTRLTVV.

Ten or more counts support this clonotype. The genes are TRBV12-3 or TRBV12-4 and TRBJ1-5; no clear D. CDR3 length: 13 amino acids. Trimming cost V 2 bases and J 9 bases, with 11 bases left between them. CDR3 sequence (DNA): TGTGCCAGCAGTTTATTAGGGATGAGGCCCCAGCATTTT. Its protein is CASSLLGMRPQHF.

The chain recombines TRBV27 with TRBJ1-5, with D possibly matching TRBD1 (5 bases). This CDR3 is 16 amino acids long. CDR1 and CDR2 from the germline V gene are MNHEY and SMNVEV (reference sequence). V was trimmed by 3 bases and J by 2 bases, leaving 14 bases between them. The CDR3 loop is CASSFRGSRGNQPQHF. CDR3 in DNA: TGTGCCAGCAGTTTTCGGGGCTCACGCGGCAATCAGCCCCAGCATTTT.

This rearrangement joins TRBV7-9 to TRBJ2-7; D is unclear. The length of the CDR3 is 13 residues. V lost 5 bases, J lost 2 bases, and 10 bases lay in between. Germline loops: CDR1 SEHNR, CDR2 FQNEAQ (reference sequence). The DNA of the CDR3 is TGTGCCAGCAGCCTAACACCTCCCTACGAGCAGTACTTC. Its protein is CASSLTPPYEQYF.

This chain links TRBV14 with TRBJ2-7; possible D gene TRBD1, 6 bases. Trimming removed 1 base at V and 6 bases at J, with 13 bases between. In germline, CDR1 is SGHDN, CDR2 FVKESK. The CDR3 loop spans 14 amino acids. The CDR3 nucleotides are TGTGCCAGCAGCCAAGTAGCACAGGGACGCGAGCAGTACTTC. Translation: CASSQVAQGREQYF.

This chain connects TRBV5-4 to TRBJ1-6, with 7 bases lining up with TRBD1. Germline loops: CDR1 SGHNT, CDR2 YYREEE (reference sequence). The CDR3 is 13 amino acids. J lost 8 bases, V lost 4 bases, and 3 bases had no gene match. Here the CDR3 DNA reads TGTGCCAGCAGCAGTGACAGGGATTCACCCCTCCACTTT. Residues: CASSSDRDSPLHF.

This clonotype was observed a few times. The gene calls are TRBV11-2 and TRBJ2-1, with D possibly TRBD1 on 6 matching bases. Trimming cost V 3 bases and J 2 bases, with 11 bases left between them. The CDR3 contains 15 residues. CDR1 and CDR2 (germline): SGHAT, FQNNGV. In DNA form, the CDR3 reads TGTGCCAGCAGCTTTTGGGACAAAACCTACAATGAGCAGTTCTTC. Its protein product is CASSFWDKTYNEQFF.

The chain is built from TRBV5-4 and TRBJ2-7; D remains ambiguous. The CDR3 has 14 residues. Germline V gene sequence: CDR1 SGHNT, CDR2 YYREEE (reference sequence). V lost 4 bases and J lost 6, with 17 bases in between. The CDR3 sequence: CASSRPNPTGEQYF. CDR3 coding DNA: TGTGCCAGCAGCCGGCCAAACCCCACTGGCGAGCAGTACTTC.

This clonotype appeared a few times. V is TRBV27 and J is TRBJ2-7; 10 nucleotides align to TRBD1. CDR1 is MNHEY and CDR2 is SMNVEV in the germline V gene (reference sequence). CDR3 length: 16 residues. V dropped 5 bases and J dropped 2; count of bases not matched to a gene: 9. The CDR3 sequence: CASSPSTGGITYEQYF. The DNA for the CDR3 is TGTGCCAGCAGTCCGTCGACAGGGGGCATCACCTACGAGCAGTACTTC.

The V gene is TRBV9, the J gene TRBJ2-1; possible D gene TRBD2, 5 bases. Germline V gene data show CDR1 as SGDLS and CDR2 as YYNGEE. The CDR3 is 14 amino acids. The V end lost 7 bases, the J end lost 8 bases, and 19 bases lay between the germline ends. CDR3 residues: CASGPRGSLDEQFF. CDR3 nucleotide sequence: TGTGCCAGCGGGCCGAGAGGGTCCCTCGATGAGCAGTTCTTC.

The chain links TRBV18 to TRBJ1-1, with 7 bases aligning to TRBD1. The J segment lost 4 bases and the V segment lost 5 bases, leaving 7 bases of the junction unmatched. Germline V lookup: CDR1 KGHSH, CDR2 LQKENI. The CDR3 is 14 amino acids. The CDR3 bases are TGTGCCAGCTCAACGACAGGGCGAAGCACTGAAGCTTTCTTT. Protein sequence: CASSTTGRSTEAFF. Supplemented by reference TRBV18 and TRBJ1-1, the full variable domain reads NAGVMQNPRHLVRRRGQEARLRCSPMKGHSHVYWYRQLPEEGLKFMVYLQKENIIDESGMPKERFSAEFPKEGPSILRIQQVVRGDSAAYFCASSTTGRSTEAFFGQGTRLTVV.